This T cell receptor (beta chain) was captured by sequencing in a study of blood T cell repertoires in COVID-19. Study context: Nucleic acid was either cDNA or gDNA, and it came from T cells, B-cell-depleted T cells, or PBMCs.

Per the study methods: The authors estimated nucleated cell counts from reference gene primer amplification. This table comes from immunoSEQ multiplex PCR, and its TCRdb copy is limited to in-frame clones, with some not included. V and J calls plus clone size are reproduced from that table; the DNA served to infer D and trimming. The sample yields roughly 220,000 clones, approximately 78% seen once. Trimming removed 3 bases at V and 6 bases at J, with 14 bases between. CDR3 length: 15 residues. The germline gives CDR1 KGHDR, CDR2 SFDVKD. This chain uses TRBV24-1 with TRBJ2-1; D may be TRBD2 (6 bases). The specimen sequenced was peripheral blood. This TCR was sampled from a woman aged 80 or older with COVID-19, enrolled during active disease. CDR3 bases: TGTGCCACCAGTGATCCGGGCGGGGCCTTCAATGAGCAGTTCTTC. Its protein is CATSDPGGAFNEQFF.